This T cell receptor beta chain was sequenced in a study of T cells in Graves' hyperthyroidism and ophthalmopathy. Study outcomes and limitations: Ophthalmopathy got predicted by the model a median approximately 6.4 months before its onset.

From RNA transcripts, TCR beta CDR3 regions were amplified. With the HTBI primer set, the TCR CDR3 went through a first round of RT-PCR. TCRdb itself ran the multiplex PCR reads through MiXCR, one entry per CDR3 protein. The sample holds around 690,000 distinct CDR3 sequences; 15% to 20% are singletons and the top ten take less than 20%. As to this clonotype: The antigen is undetermined.

The sequencing input was blood. This TCR was sampled from a man in his fifties or sixties with Graves' hyperthyroidism.

The CDR3 here is CSARPGTAYGYTF. Written as DNA, the CDR3 is TGCAGTGCTCGGCCTGGGACAGCTTATGGCTACACCTTC. J is TRBJ1-2 and V is TRBV20-1; 7 positions match TRBD1. The junction had 8 bases not matched to a gene; V was cut back by 5 bases and J by 5 bases. The germline CDR1 and CDR2 sequences are DFQATT and SNEGSKA (reference sequence). The CDR3 length is 13 residues.